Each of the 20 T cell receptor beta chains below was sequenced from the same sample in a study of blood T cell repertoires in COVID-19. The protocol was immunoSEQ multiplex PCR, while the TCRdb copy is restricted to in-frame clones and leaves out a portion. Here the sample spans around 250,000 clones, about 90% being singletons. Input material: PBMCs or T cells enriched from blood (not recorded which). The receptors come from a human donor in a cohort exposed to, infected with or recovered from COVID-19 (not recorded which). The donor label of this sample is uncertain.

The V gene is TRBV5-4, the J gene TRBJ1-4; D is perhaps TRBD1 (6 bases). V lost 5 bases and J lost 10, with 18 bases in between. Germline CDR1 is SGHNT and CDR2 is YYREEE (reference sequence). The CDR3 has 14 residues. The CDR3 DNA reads TGTGCCAGCAGGCCTCAAGGGGGTAGGCGAAAACTGTTTTTT. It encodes CASRPQGGRRKLFF.

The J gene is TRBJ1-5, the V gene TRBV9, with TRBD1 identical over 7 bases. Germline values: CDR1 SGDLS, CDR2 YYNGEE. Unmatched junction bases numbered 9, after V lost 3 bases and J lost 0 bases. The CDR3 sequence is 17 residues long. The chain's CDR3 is CASSGFPGQSSNQPQHF. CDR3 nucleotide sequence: TGTGCCAGCAGCGGATTCCCGGGACAGAGTAGCAATCAGCCCCAGCATTTT.

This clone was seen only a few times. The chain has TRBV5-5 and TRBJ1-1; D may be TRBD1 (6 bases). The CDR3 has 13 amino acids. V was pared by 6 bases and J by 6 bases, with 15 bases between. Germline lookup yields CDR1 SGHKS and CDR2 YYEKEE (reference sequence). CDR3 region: CASIPGGQSEAFF. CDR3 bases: TGTGCCAGCATCCCTGGGGGCCAATCTGAAGCTTTCTTT. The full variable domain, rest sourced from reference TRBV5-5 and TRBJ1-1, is DAGVTQSPTHLIKTRGQQVTLRCSPISGHKSVSWYQQVLGQGPQFIFQYYEKEERGRGNFPDRFSARQFPNYSSELNVNALLLGDSALYLCASIPGGQSEAFFGQGTRLTVV.

The CDR3 DNA is TGCGCCAGCAGCCAAGATCACCGGCCCGGAGCACCCCAGCATTTT. It translates to CASSQDHRPGAPQHF. The chain carries TRBV4-3 and TRBJ1-5; D remains ambiguous. V lost 0 bases, J lost 10 bases, and 16 bases lay in between. Germline V CDR1 and CDR2: LGHNA, YSLEER. The CDR3 consists of 15 residues.

The DNA of the CDR3 is TGCGCCAGCAGCCAAGTGGGGGGGATTGGCTATGGCTACACCTTC. Translating gives CASSQVGGIGYGYTF. The chain joins TRBV4-1 to TRBJ1-2; TRBD1 is a possible D gene (5 bases). The CDR3 covers 15 residues. CDR1 and CDR2 (germline): MGHRA, YSYEKL. Trimming pared 1 base from V and 4 bases from J, leaving 13 bases between.

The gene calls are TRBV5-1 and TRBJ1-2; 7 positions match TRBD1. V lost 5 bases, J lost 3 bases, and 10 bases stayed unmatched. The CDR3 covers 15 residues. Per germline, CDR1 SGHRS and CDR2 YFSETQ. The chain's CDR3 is CASSLGPGTDYGYTF. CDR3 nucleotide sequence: TGCGCCAGCAGTCTAGGGCCCGGGACAGACTATGGCTACACCTTC. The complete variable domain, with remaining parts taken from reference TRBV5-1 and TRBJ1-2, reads KAGVTQTPRYLIKTRGQQVTLSCSPISGHRSVSWYQQTPGQGLQFLFEYFSETQRNKGNFPGRFSGRQFSNSRSEMNVSTLELGDSALYLCASSLGPGTDYGYTFGSGTRLTVV.

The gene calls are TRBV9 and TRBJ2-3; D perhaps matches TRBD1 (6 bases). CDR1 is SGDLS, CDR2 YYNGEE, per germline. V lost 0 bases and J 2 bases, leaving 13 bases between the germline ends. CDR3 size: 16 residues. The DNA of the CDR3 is TGTGCCAGCAGCGTAGACGAGGGGGATCCCACAGATACGCAGTATTTT. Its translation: CASSVDEGDPTDTQYF. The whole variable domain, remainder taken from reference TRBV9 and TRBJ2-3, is DSGVTQTPKHLITATGQRVTLRCSPRSGDLSVYWYQQSLDQGLQFLIQYYNGEERAKGNILERFSAQQFPDLHSELNLSSLELGDSALYFCASSVDEGDPTDTQYFGPGTRLTVL.

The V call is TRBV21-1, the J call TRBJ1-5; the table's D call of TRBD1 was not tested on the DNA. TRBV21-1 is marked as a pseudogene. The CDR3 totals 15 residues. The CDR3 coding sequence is TGTGCCAGCAGCGAGTGGACAGAAAGCAATCAGCCCCAGCATTTT. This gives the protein CASSEWTESNQPQHF.

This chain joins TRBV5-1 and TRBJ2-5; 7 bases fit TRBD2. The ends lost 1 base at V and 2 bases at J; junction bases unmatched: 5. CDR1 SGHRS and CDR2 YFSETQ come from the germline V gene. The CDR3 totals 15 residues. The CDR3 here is CASSLPGGGQETQYF. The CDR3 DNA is TGCGCCAGCAGCTTGCCTGGGGGGGGGCAAGAGACCCAGTACTTC.

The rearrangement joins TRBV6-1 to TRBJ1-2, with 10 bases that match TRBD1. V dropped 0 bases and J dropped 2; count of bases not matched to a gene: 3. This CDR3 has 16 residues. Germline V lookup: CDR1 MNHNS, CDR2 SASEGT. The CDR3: CASSEALGQGNYGYTF. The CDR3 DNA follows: TGTGCCAGCAGTGAAGCTCTGGGACAGGGGAACTATGGCTACACCTTC.

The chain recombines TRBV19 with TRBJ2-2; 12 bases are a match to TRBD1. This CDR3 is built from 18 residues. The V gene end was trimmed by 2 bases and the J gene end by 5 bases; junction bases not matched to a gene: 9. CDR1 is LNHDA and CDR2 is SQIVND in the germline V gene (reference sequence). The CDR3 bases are TGTGCCAGTAGTATACCCGGGACAGGGGGCGCCCGGACCGGGGAGCTGTTTTTT. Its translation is CASSIPGTGGARTGELFF. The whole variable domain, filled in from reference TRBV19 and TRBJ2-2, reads DGGITQSPKYLFRKEGQNVTLSCEQNLNHDAMYWYRQDPGQGLRLIYYSQIVNDFQKGDIAEGYSVSREKKESFPLTVTSAQKNPTAFYLCASSIPGTGGARTGELFFGEGSRLTVL.

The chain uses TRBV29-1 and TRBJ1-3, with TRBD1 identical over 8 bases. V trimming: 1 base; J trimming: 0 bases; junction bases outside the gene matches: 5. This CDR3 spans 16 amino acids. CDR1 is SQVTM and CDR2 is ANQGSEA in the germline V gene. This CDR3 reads CSVEVTGGTSGNTIYF. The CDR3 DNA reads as TGCAGCGTTGAAGTCACAGGGGGTACCTCTGGAAACACCATATATTTT. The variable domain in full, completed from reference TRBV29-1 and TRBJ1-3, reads SAVISQKPSRDICQRGTSLTIQCQVDSQVTMMFWYRQQPGQSLTLIATANQGSEATYESGFVIDKFPISRPNLTFSTLTVSNMSPEDSSIYLCSVEVTGGTSGNTIYFGEGSWLTVV.

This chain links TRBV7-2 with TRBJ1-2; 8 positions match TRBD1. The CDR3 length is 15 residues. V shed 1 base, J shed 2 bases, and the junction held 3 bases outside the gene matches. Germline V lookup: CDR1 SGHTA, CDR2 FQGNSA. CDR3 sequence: CASSLEAGGNYGYTF. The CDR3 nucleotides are TGTGCCAGCAGCTTAGAGGCAGGGGGCAACTATGGCTACACCTTC.

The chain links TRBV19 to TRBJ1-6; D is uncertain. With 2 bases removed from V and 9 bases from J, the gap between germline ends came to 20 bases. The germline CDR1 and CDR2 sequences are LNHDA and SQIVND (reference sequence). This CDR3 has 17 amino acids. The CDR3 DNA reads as TGTGCCAGTAGTATATCGGGATTAGGTACAATCCCTTCACCCCTCCACTTT. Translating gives CASSISGLGTIPSPLHF.

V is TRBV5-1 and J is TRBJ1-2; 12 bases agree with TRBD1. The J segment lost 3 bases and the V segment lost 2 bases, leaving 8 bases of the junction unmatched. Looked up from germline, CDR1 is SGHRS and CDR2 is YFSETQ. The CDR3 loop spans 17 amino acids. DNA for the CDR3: TGCGCCAGCAGCTTACTGCCGGGACAGGGGGCAGACTATGGCTACACCTTC. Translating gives CASSLLPGQGADYGYTF.

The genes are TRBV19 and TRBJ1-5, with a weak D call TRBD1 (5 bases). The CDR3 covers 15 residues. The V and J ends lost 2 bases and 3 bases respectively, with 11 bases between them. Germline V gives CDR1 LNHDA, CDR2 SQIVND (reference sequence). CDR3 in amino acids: CASSITTAINQPQHF. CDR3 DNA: TGTGCCAGTAGTATAACGACAGCGATCAATCAGCCCCAGCATTTT.

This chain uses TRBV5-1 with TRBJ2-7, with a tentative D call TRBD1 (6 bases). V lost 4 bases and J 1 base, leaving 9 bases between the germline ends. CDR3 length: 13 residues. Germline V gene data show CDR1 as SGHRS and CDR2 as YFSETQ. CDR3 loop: CASSKGESYEQYF. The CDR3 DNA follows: TGCGCCAGCAGCAAGGGGGAGTCCTACGAGCAGTACTTC.

CDR3 residues: CASSGTGSYNEQFF. The CDR3, as DNA: TGTGCCAGCAGCGGGACAGGCTCTTACAATGAGCAGTTCTTC. The rearrangement uses TRBV21-1 and TRBJ2-1; the DNA was not used to check the table's D call, TRBD1. TRBV21-1 is an annotated pseudogene. The CDR3 extends over 14 amino acids.

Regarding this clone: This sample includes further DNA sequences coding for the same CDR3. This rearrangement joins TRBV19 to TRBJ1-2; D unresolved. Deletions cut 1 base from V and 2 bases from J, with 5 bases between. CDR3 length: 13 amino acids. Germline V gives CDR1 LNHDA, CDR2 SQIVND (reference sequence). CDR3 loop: CASSIAGNYGYTF. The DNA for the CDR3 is TGTGCCAGTAGTATAGCGGGGAACTATGGCTACACCTTC.

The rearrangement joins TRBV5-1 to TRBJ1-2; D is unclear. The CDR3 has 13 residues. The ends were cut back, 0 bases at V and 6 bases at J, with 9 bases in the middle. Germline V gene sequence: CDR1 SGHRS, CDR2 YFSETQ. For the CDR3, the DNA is TGCGCCAGCAGCTTGGTGACCGGGGATGGCTACACCTTC. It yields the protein CASSLVTGDGYTF. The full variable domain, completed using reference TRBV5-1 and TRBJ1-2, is KAGVTQTPRYLIKTRGQQVTLSCSPISGHRSVSWYQQTPGQGLQFLFEYFSETQRNKGNFPGRFSGRQFSNSRSEMNVSTLELGDSALYLCASSLVTGDGYTFGSGTRLTVV.